A single sample gave rise to the 23 T cell receptor beta chains below, sequenced in a study of blood T cells in healthy people across ages. It was with a sample-barcoded 5' primer and a J-beta primer mix that a second PCR of about 6 to 12 cycles was run. TCRdb called the 5' RACE reads again in MiXCR, with one record for every CDR3 protein. This table has over 700,000 distinct CDR3 sequences, roughly 50% appearing once. Sequencing was done on a sample of blood. The receptors originated from a man older than 75 in good health.

The V call is TRBV12-5, the J call TRBJ1-6; TRBD1 agrees at 8 bases. V shed 6 bases and J 2 bases; nucleotides not matched to a gene: 12. The V gene's germline CDR1 is LGHNT and CDR2 FRNRAP. This CDR3 is 18 amino acids long. This CDR3 reads CASGHGQGGRPYNSPLHF. The DNA of the CDR3 is TGTGCTAGTGGGCACGGACAGGGCGGAAGGCCCTATAATTCACCCCTCCACTTT.

This clonotype was counted a few times. The chain couples TRBV11-2 to TRBJ2-7, with D perhaps assigned TRBD1 or TRBD2 (5 bases each). Trimming took off 4 bases at V and 7 bases at J, with 17 bases between the two ends. This CDR3 is 14 amino acids long. CDR1 SGHAT and CDR2 FQNNGV come from the germline V gene. The CDR3 spells CASSSRQRLKEQYF. CDR3 bases: TGTGCCAGCAGCTCCCGACAGAGACTAAAAGAGCAGTACTTC.

The rearrangement links TRBV19 to TRBJ2-4; D call uncertain. The J call may be incorrect, as the DNA end agrees better with TRBJ2-5. This CDR3 region has 13 residues. Germline CDR1 is LNHDA and CDR2 is SQIVND (reference sequence). The CDR3 loop is CASSIVIGETQYF. CDR3 in DNA: TGTGCCAGTAGTATAGTCATAGGAGAGACCCAGTACTTC.

The gene calls are TRBV20-1 and TRBJ2-1; 14 nucleotides line up with TRBD2. Germline V gives CDR1 DFQATT, CDR2 SNEGSKA (reference sequence). J was trimmed by 8 bases and V by 1 base; bases with no gene match: 4. The CDR3 has 15 residues. The CDR3 coding sequence is TGCAGTGCTAGAGTGGCGACTAGCGGGAGGGATGAGCAGTTCTTC. Translated, it gives CSARVATSGRDEQFF.

This clonotype is a singleton in its sample. The chain links TRBV6-1 to TRBJ1-2; possibly TRBD1 for D (5 bases). Per germline, CDR1 MNHNS and CDR2 SASEGT. This CDR3 has 15 amino acids. Trimming cost V 6 bases and J 2 bases, with 16 bases left between them. This CDR3 reads CASRTQRGGNYGYTF. The CDR3 bases are TGTGCCAGCAGAACCCAACGTGGGGGAAACTATGGCTACACCTTC.

The J gene is TRBJ2-7, the V gene TRBV5-5; no reliable D call. Germline loops: CDR1 SGHKS, CDR2 YYEKEE (reference sequence). The CDR3 has 14 residues. With 2 bases removed from V and 2 bases from J, the gap between germline ends came to 11 bases. CDR3 amino acids: CASSFYPEPYEQYF. The CDR3 DNA follows: TGTGCCAGCAGCTTTTACCCCGAGCCCTACGAGCAGTACTTC.

The V gene is TRBV6-1, the J gene TRBJ2-7; 7 bases line up with TRBD2. Trimming took 5 bases from V and 0 from J; bases not matched to a gene: 7. Germline lookup yields CDR1 MNHNS and CDR2 SASEGT. This CDR3 contains 15 residues. The CDR3 spells CASSSLASLSYEQYF. CDR3 DNA sequence: TGTGCCAGCAGTTCACTAGCGTCACTCTCCTACGAGCAGTACTTC.

The gene calls are TRBV4-1 and TRBJ1-2; 9 positions agree with TRBD1. The CDR3 is 14 residues long. The germline V gene encodes CDR1 MGHRA and CDR2 YSYEKL. V lost 4 bases, J lost 6 bases, and 6 bases stayed unmatched. CDR3 coding DNA: TGCGCCAGCAGCCCTCCGGGACAGGGTCATGGCTACACCTTC. Translation gives CASSPPGQGHGYTF.

The CDR3 sequence is CSAGQGGVRNEQFF. DNA for the CDR3: TGCAGCGCCGGACAGGGGGGGGTTAGGAATGAGCAGTTCTTC. J is TRBJ2-1 and V is TRBV29-1, with 10 bases matching TRBD1. V lost 7 bases and J lost 7; bases outside the gene matches: 10. The germline gives CDR1 SQVTM, CDR2 ANQGSEA. CDR3 length equals 14 residues.

V usage is TRBV2 and J usage is TRBJ2-3; TRBD2 is a possible D gene (6 bases). V lost 8 bases to trimming and J lost 2 bases, with 14 bases between them. CDR1 and CDR2 from the germline V gene are SNHLY and FYNNEI. The CDR3 loop spans 14 amino acids. CDR3: CASAGSWDTDTQYF. The CDR3 DNA sequence: TGTGCCAGCGCCGGGAGTTGGGACACAGATACGCAGTATTTT. Drawing the rest from reference TRBV2 and TRBJ2-3, the complete variable domain is EPEVTQTPSHQVTQMGQEVILRCVPISNHLYFYWYRQILGQKVEFLVSFYNNEISEKSEIFDDQFSVERPDGSNFTLKIRSTKLEDSAMYFCASAGSWDTDTQYFGPGTRLTVL.

J is TRBJ2-1 and V is TRBV20-1; D possibly corresponds to TRBD1 (7 bases). Germline CDR1 is DFQATT and CDR2 is SNEGSKA (reference sequence). Trimming took 2 bases from V and 2 from J, leaving 16 bases between them. The CDR3 has 16 amino acids. Here the CDR3 reads CSARRGSGGTYNEQFF. CDR3 nucleotide sequence: TGCAGTGCTAGAAGGGGGTCAGGGGGGACCTACAATGAGCAGTTCTTC.

For the CDR3, the DNA is TGCGCCAGCAGCTTGGGAGCGTACGAAGGCACAGATACGCAGTATTTT. It specifies CASSLGAYEGTDTQYF. The gene calls are TRBV5-1 and TRBJ2-3, with unresolved D. V lost 0 bases and J lost 1, with 12 bases in between. Germline V gene lookup returns CDR1 SGHRS and CDR2 YFSETQ. This CDR3 contains 16 residues.

The V gene is TRBV24-1, the J gene TRBJ2-1, with D possibly TRBD1 on 5 matching bases. Germline V gives CDR1 KGHDR, CDR2 SFDVKD. V lost 4 bases, J lost 6 bases, and 12 bases lay in between. This CDR3 has 14 amino acids. The CDR3 region is CATSDRQRPNEQFF. The CDR3 DNA is TGTGCCACCAGTGACAGACAGAGACCCAATGAGCAGTTCTTC.

This rearrangement joins TRBV6-6 to TRBJ1-5; no clear D gene. This CDR3 has 13 amino acids. The germline V gene encodes CDR1 MNHNY and CDR2 SVGAGI (reference sequence). V was pared by 5 bases and J by 5 bases, with 10 bases between. In DNA form, the CDR3 reads TGTGCCAGCAGTACCAGTGGGGATCAGCCCCAGCATTTT. Encoded protein: CASSTSGDQPQHF.

This clonotype has a handful of counts. The chain employs TRBV20-1 and TRBJ1-2; D gene uncertain. The CDR3 is 16 residues long. The V end lost 0 bases, the J end lost 0 bases, and 14 bases lay between the germline ends. Germline CDR1 is DFQATT and CDR2 is SNEGSKA (reference sequence). CDR3 bases: TGCAGTGCTAGAGAGATCCGGGTCCCGTCTAACTATGGCTACACCTTC. As protein: CSAREIRVPSNYGYTF.

The chain uses TRBV20-1 and TRBJ1-5, with TRBD1 as a possible D gene (5 bases). Germline V gene lookup returns CDR1 DFQATT and CDR2 SNEGSKA (reference sequence). The CDR3 is made up of 16 amino acids. V dropped 0 bases and J dropped 2 bases, with 14 bases sitting between them. CDR3 coding DNA: TGCAGTGCTAGAGATTCGGGGGGTGCCGGCAATCAGCCCCAGCATTTT. Protein: CSARDSGGAGNQPQHF.

The rearrangement uses TRBV2 and TRBJ2-5, with 11 bases lining up with TRBD2. The end of the DNA fits TRBJ2-7 better, so the J call may be wrong. Germline CDR1 SNHLY, CDR2 FYNNEI. This CDR3 comprises 15 residues. CDR3 residues: CASESRLAGLTEQYF. Here the CDR3 DNA reads TGTGCCAGCGAGTCCCGACTAGCGGGATTAACCGAGCAGTACTTC.

The CDR3 reads CASQTGPNGATNEKLFF. The CDR3 DNA is TGCGCCAGCCAAACGGGACCCAACGGAGCAACTAATGAAAAACTGTTTTTT. The chain links TRBV5-1 to TRBJ1-4; D might be TRBD1 (5 bases). Germline V gives CDR1 SGHRS, CDR2 YFSETQ. Trimming took off 7 bases at V and 0 bases at J, with 19 bases between the two ends. The CDR3 is 17 amino acids.

This clonotype was picked up a small number of times. The rearrangement joins TRBV27 to TRBJ2-5; D possibly corresponds to TRBD2 (6 bases). Germline V gene sequence: CDR1 MNHEY, CDR2 SMNVEV (reference sequence). V dropped 2 bases and J dropped 3 bases, with 13 bases sitting between them. The CDR3 loop spans 15 amino acids. As DNA, the CDR3 is TGTGCCAGCAGTTTAGGGGGGAGGCGGAAAGAGACCCAGTACTTC. It encodes CASSLGGRRKETQYF.

The chain joins TRBV4-1 to TRBJ1-1; the D is unclear. V was trimmed by 6 bases and J by 1 base, leaving 9 bases between them. CDR1 and CDR2 (germline): MGHRA, YSYEKL. The CDR3 extends over 13 amino acids. CDR3: CASSQRRNTEAFF. The DNA of the CDR3 is TGCGCCAGCAGTCAGCGGCGGAACACTGAAGCTTTCTTT.

The CDR3 is CASSEVGATQETQYF. The CDR3 DNA is TGTGCCAGCAGTGAAGTGGGGGCCACCCAAGAGACCCAGTACTTC. The chain carries TRBV2 and TRBJ2-5; a weak D match, TRBD1 (6 bases). The CDR3 loop spans 15 amino acids. V was trimmed by 1 base and J by 1 base, leaving 10 bases between them. The germline gives CDR1 SNHLY, CDR2 FYNNEI.

In the case of this clonotype: At one boundary the junction diverges from the germline segment, which might be a read error. V gene TRBV20-1 combines with J gene TRBJ2-1, with 11 bases fitting TRBD1. CDR1 is DFQATT and CDR2 is SNEGSKA in the germline V gene (reference sequence). CDR3 length: 12 amino acids. This CDR3 is CSGGQGAAERFF. CDR3 DNA sequence: TGCAGTGGTGGACAGGGGGCGGCTGAGCGGTTCTTC.

V and J are TRBV10-3 and TRBJ2-7; either TRBD1 or TRBD2 may fit D (6 bases each). This CDR3 contains 16 residues. Trimming left V 0 bases short and J 1 base short, with 13 bases between. CDR1 ENHRY and CDR2 SYGVKD come from the germline V gene. CDR3 nucleotides: TGTGCCATCAGTGAGTCGGCAGGGGACTCGTCCTACGAGCAGTACTTC. It yields the protein CAISESAGDSSYEQYF.